A single sample is the source of the 8 T cell receptor beta chains below, sequenced in a study of cytomegalovirus exposure and HLA in healthy donors. Primers for the PCR totalled 60 Vbeta and 13 Jbeta. Libraries were prepared by immunoSEQ multiplex PCR; TCRdb keeps only in-frame clonotypes and omits some of them. Of approximately 170,000 clones listed, 75% to 90% are singletons. Sample: PBMCs. These receptors were taken from a male donor in good health and CMV-seronegative.

The genes are TRBV4-1 and TRBJ1-2, with 8 nucleotides matching TRBD1. Germline V gene sequence: CDR1 MGHRA, CDR2 YSYEKL. V shed 0 bases, J shed 4 bases, and the junction held 13 bases outside the gene matches. The length of the CDR3 is 18 residues. The CDR3 protein is CASSQEGQVAYEGYGYTF. CDR3 nucleotides: TGCGCCAGCAGCCAAGAGGGACAGGTCGCTTATGAGGGCTATGGCTACACCTTC.

CDR3 sequence: CASSPDTGAYEQYF. The CDR3 DNA sequence: TGTGCCAGCAGTCCCGACACTGGCGCCTACGAGCAGTACTTC. The gene calls are TRBV6-5 and TRBJ2-7; no firm D call. The germline V and J ends were trimmed by 5 bases and 2 bases, with 13 bases remaining between them. This CDR3 has 14 amino acids. Germline V gene sequence: CDR1 MNHEY, CDR2 SVGAGI.

V is TRBV6-5 and J is TRBJ2-5; no clear D. The J call is in doubt because the DNA end fits TRBJ2-7 better. Per the germline V gene, CDR1 is MNHEY and CDR2 is SVGAGI. CDR3 length: 14 residues. CDR3 amino acids: CASSYSQAAYEQYF. In DNA, the CDR3 is TGTGCCAGCAGTTACTCTCAGGCAGCCTACGAGCAGTACTTC.

The chain couples TRBV7-9 to TRBJ2-2; TRBD1 aligns across 7 bases. This CDR3 spans 17 amino acids. CDR1 SEHNR and CDR2 FQNEAQ come from the germline V gene (reference sequence). Trimming cost V 3 bases and J 2 bases; bases outside gene matches: 9. CDR3 loop: CASSLLDRSKNTGELFF. Written as DNA, the CDR3 is TGTGCCAGCAGCTTGTTGGACAGGTCTAAAAACACCGGGGAGCTGTTTTTT.

This clone was recorded only once. The gene calls are TRBV25-1 and TRBJ1-2; a possible D gene is TRBD1 (5 bases). CDR1 and CDR2 from the germline V gene are MGHDK and SYGVNS. V lost 8 bases to trimming and J lost 4 bases, with 17 bases between them. The CDR3 runs to 14 residues. The CDR3 nucleotides are TGTGCCAGCTCGACGGAAAGACAGCCCTATGGCTACACCTTC. The encoded protein is CASSTERQPYGYTF.

This chain uses TRBV4-2 with TRBJ2-7; 9 bases are shared with TRBD1. The germline gives CDR1 LGHNA, CDR2 YNFKEQ. J was trimmed by 5 bases and V by 4 bases; bases with no gene match: 12. CDR3 length: 16 residues. The CDR3 DNA sequence: TGTGCCAGCAGCCCCAGTACGGGACAGGGTTTTCACGAGCAGTACTTC. Translated: CASSPSTGQGFHEQYF.

The gene calls are TRBV5-6 and TRBJ1-1; D possibly corresponds to TRBD1 (6 bases). V gave up 6 bases and J gave up 1 base, with 16 bases separating them. Germline CDR1 reads SGHDT; CDR2 reads YYEEEE. The CDR3 contains 15 residues. CDR3 nucleotide sequence: TGTGCCAGCACCCGACAGGTCCCAGGGAACACTGAAGCTTTCTTT. Translation gives CASTRQVPGNTEAFF.

The chain carries TRBV6-5 and TRBJ1-2; D perhaps matches TRBD1 (6 bases). The germline V gene encodes CDR1 MNHEY and CDR2 SVGAGI. Deletions cut 1 base from V and 7 bases from J, with 13 bases between. The CDR3 sequence is 14 residues long. The CDR3 DNA reads as TGTGCCAGCAGTTACTTTGGGGGCCGGTCTGGCTACACCTTC. Encoded protein: CASSYFGGRSGYTF.